What follows is one TCR beta chain and its context. Its target is not known. Trimming removed 4 bases from V and 3 bases from J; junction bases left unmatched: 3. In germline, CDR1 is ENHRY, CDR2 SYGVKD. There are 15 residues in the CDR3. This entry belongs to a study of cytomegalovirus exposure and HLA in healthy donors. Study-level background: Tens of millions of unique TCRs from HLA-typed donors were held in an early data release. Overall study findings and caveats: The authors assumed roughly uniform sequencing depth across donors for presence/absence analyses. Analyzed later, most CMV-associated TCR beta chains appeared HLA-restricted.

PCR was performed using 60 Vbeta and 13 Jbeta primers. Sequencing was performed with immunoSEQ multiplex PCR; in TCRdb, only in-frame clones are kept and a portion is missing. The sample lists fewer than 250,000 clones; approximately 87% were seen once. The J gene is TRBJ1-5, the V gene TRBV10-3, with 10 bases that match TRBD1. Sequencing input: PBMCs. This clonotype originated in a human donor in good health. CDR3 nucleotides: TGTGCCATCAGTGGGGACAGGGGATCCAATCAGCCCCAGCATTTT. Its protein is CAISGDRGSNQPQHF.